This is a list of T cell receptor beta chains from one sample in a study of CD8+ T cells in alopecia areata. Clones were sequenced by immunoSEQ multiplex PCR, and TCRdb holds only the in-frame ones, with some missing. The sample records roughly 150,000 clones, roughly 50% being singletons. The sample taken for sequencing was CD4+ T cells sorted from blood. The origin of the receptors is a human donor in good health. Each CDR3 is given with its conserved first and last residue. D genes are given only for firm matches. Some rows have no size entry. The others give once, few or many, or a class for an expanded clone.

CDR3 protein | CDR3 DNA | J gene | D gene | V gene | CDR3 length | clone size
CASTTGAADTQYF | TGCGCCAGCACCACAGGGGCAGCAGATACGCAGTATTTT | TRBJ2-3 | TRBD1 | TRBV5-1 | 13 | -
CSVEELLDTQYF | TGCAGCGTTGAAGAGCTGTTAGATACGCAGTATTTT | TRBJ2-3 | - | TRBV29-1 | 12 | -
CASSVSQTGGRGETQYF | TGTGCCAGCAGTGTTTCCCAAACAGGGGGGCGGGGAGAGACCCAGTACTTC | TRBJ2-5 | TRBD1 | TRBV25-1 | 17 | -
CASSDLGRYEQYF | TGTGCCAGCAGTGACTTGGGCCGCTACGAGCAGTACTTC | TRBJ2-7 | - | TRBV2 | 13 | -
CASGKGGSFYEQYF | TGTGCCAGCGGGAAGGGGGGCTCTTTTTACGAGCAGTACTTC | TRBJ2-7 | - | TRBV2 | 14 | once
CASSFGSGTSYEQYF | TGTGCCAGCAGTTTTGGTAGCGGGACCTCCTACGAGCAGTACTTC | TRBJ2-7 | TRBD2 | TRBV28 | 15 | -
CASSQERLAVHEQYF | TGTGCCAGCAGCCAAGAACGCCTAGCTGTACACGAGCAGTACTTC | TRBJ2-7 | - | TRBV4-2 | 15 | once
CASSRQVTDTQYF | TGTGCCAGCAGTCGACAGGTCACAGATACGCAGTATTTT | TRBJ2-3 | - | TRBV27 | 13 | few
CASSREVTDTQYF | TGCGCCAGCAGTCGGGAGGTGACAGATACGCAGTATTTT | TRBJ2-3 | TRBD2 | TRBV5-1 | 13 | -
CSVEIGVGQPQHF | TGCAGCGTTGAGATCGGGGTGGGTCAGCCCCAGCATTTT | TRBJ1-5 | - | TRBV29-1 | 13 | few
CASGRDRRPEETQYF | TGTGCCAGCGGGCGGGACAGGCGACCCGAAGAGACCCAGTACTTC | TRBJ2-5 | TRBD1 | TRBV6-5 | 15 | -
CATWGRAAEQYF | TGTGCCACCTGGGGAAGGGCCGCCGAGCAGTACTTC | TRBJ2-7 | - | TRBV28 | 12 | -
CASSLYDGASSYEQYF | TGCGCCAGCAGCCTTTATGATGGGGCTAGCTCCTACGAGCAGTACTTC | TRBJ2-7 | - | TRBV5-1 | 16 | -
CAWSVLGDEQYF | TGTGCCTGGAGTGTACTCGGGGACGAGCAGTACTTC | TRBJ2-7 | - | TRBV30 | 12 | -
CASSYGAGVETQYF | TGTGCCAGCAGCTACGGAGCGGGAGTAGAGACCCAGTACTTC | TRBJ2-5 | TRBD2 | TRBV2 | 14 | -
CASSWGRILAGGLYEQYF | TGTGCCAGCAGCTGGGGACGGATCCTAGCGGGAGGGCTCTACGAGCAGTACTTC | TRBJ2-7 | TRBD2 | TRBV5-6 | 18 | -
CSVAWLAGYEQFF | TGCAGCGTTGCTTGGCTAGCGGGCTATGAGCAGTTCTTC | TRBJ2-1 | TRBD2 | TRBV29-1 | 13 | -
CSVYGWKGRNEQFF | TGCAGCGTTTATGGATGGAAGGGGAGGAATGAGCAGTTCTTC | TRBJ2-1 | - | TRBV29-1 | 14 | -
CASTYDRGSRTDTQYF | TGTGCCAGCACCTACGACAGGGGAAGCCGCACAGATACGCAGTATTTT | TRBJ2-3 | TRBD1 | TRBV2 | 16 | -
CASSEIAGGDYNEQFF | TGTGCCAGCAGTGAGATAGCAGGAGGGGACTACAATGAGCAGTTCTTC | TRBJ2-1 | - | TRBV6-1 | 16 | few
CASSHGLTTDTQYF | TGTGCCAGCTCACACGGACTAACCACAGATACGCAGTATTTT | TRBJ2-3 | - | TRBV18 | 14 | few
CSVQAAWDEQYF | TGCAGCGTCCAAGCGGCTTGGGACGAGCAGTACTTC | TRBJ2-7 | - | TRBV29-1 | 12 | -
CASSGTLGSNSYEQYF | TGTGCCAGCAGCGGAACCTTGGGCTCTAACTCCTACGAGCAGTACTTC | TRBJ2-7 | - | TRBV9 | 16 | -
CAIQGVSSGANVLTF | TGTGCCATACAGGGCGTCAGCTCTGGGGCCAACGTCCTGACTTTC | TRBJ2-6 | - | TRBV25-1 | 15 | -
CSARLGEKLFF | TGCAGTGCGCGGTTGGGGGAAAAACTGTTTTTT | TRBJ1-4 | - | TRBV20-1 | 11 | -
CRWGSIPYNEQFF | TGCAGGTGGGGCTCCATCCCCTACAATGAGCAGTTCTTC | TRBJ2-1 | - | TRBV29-1 | 13 | -
CASSEAKGGIARHTF | TGTGCCAGCAGTGAAGCTAAAGGGGGGATAGCCCGCCACACCTTC | TRBJ1-2 | - | TRBV2 | 15 | -
CASSPPRTGELFF | TGTGCCAGCTCACCACCGAGGACAGGGGAGCTGTTTTTT | TRBJ2-2 | - | TRBV18 | 13 | -
CASNGDFYEQYF | TGCGCCTCCAACGGGGACTTCTACGAGCAGTACTTC | TRBJ2-7 | - | TRBV5-1 | 12 | -